This passage covers 24 T cell receptor beta chains from one sample sequenced in a study of vaccination effects on CD4 cells after COVID-19 (dated by TCRdb to the early 2020s). These receptors are not linked to any known antigen. The ViraFEST assay stimulated PBMC with viral peptide pools and then used TCR sequencing to identify antigen-specific CD4+ T cell clonotypes by expansion. After around 11 days of culture, CD4+ T cells were isolated with the EasySep CD4+ T cell isolation kit. The absence of prior SARS-CoV-2 infection in healthy vaccine recipients was confirmed by negative nucleocapsid antibodies before and after vaccination. The library was prepared using the immunoSEQ multiplex PCR assay. TCRdb carries this immuneACCESS record with in-frame sequences only. Its versions omit some clonotypes, under half of them owing to an unresolved V gene in the studies checked, with the rest unexplained. Here the sample has around 63,000 clones; around 75% occur a single time. Around 3.8% of the sample belongs to the ten largest clones.

The sample here was CD4+ T cells from PBMCs cultured with HCoV-OC43 spike peptides, taken before COVID-19 vaccination. Interpreted using the paper, the cell subset or site label stands for: HCoV-OC43 spike overlapping peptide pool stimulation. The receptors come from a human donor who received a COVID-19 vaccine.

The V and J genes are TRBV5-5 and TRBJ2-5; TRBD1 is a possible D gene (6 bases). V was shortened by 0 bases and J by 4 bases, with 10 bases between the two germline ends. This CDR3 is 14 amino acids long. Per the germline V gene, CDR1 is SGHKS and CDR2 is YYEKEE (reference sequence). As DNA, the CDR3 is TGTGCCAGCAGCTTGGGTGGGGGCCCAGAGACCCAGTACTTC. It specifies CASSLGGGPETQYF. Looking up the rest from reference TRBV5-5 and TRBJ2-5 gives the full variable domain: DAGVTQSPTHLIKTRGQQVTLRCSPISGHKSVSWYQQVLGQGPQFIFQYYEKEERGRGNFPDRFSARQFPNYSSELNVNALLLGDSALYLCASSLGGGPETQYFGPGTRLLVL.

The chain is built from TRBV4-2 and TRBJ2-3, with 16 bases matching TRBD2. The CDR3 is made up of 20 amino acids. V lost 0 bases to trimming and J lost 4 bases; unmatched junction nucleotides: 10. Germline V gives CDR1 LGHNA, CDR2 YNFKEQ. The CDR3: CASSQDMGGTSGGVPDTQYF. For the CDR3, the DNA is TGTGCCAGCAGCCAAGATATGGGCGGGACTAGCGGGGGGGTGCCAGATACGCAGTATTTT.

In this sample, this clone turned up a few times. This chain uses TRBV18 with TRBJ2-3, with D uncertain. Trimming cost V 2 bases and J 2 bases, with 20 bases left between them. This CDR3 has 18 residues. CDR1 and CDR2 (germline): KGHSH, LQKENI. CDR3 loop: CASSPIFSRDTDTDTQYF. CDR3 bases: TGTGCCAGCTCACCAATTTTCTCACGAGACACCGACACAGATACGCAGTATTTT. Looking up the rest from reference TRBV18 and TRBJ2-3 gives the full variable domain: NAGVMQNPRHLVRRRGQEARLRCSPMKGHSHVYWYRQLPEEGLKFMVYLQKENIIDESGMPKERFSAEFPKEGPSILRIQQVVRGDSAAYFCASSPIFSRDTDTDTQYFGPGTRLTVL.

The genes are TRBV18 and TRBJ2-5, with D possibly TRBD2 on 5 matching bases. Germline V gene data show CDR1 as KGHSH and CDR2 as LQKENI. Trimming stripped 2 bases from V and 2 bases from J, with 15 bases between. CDR3 length: 16 residues. CDR3 bases: TGTGCCAGCTCACCATCAGCCGTCAGCGGTCAAGAGACCCAGTACTTC. Translation gives CASSPSAVSGQETQYF.

This sequence joins TRBV12-5 and TRBJ2-6; no firm D call. V dropped 3 bases and J dropped 2 bases, with 2 bases sitting between them. This CDR3 is built from 13 residues. Germline assignment: CDR1 LGHNT and CDR2 FRNRAP. CDR3 in DNA: TGTGCTAGTGGTTTCGCTGGGGCCAACGTCCTGACTTTC. It encodes CASGFAGANVLTF.

The chain recombines TRBV24-1 with TRBJ2-1; the D gene is possibly TRBD2 (6 bases). This CDR3 comprises 13 residues. The germline V gene encodes CDR1 KGHDR and CDR2 SFDVKD. Trimming pared 9 bases from V and 2 bases from J, leaving 10 bases between. CDR3 region: CATSTGAYNEQFF. As DNA, the CDR3 is TGTGCCACCTCGACGGGGGCCTACAATGAGCAGTTCTTC.

The V gene is TRBV7-3, the J gene TRBJ2-3; TRBD2 matches at 10 bases. In germline, CDR1 is SGHTA, CDR2 FQGTGA. The J segment lost 3 bases and the V segment lost 4 bases, leaving 13 bases of the junction unmatched. This CDR3 is built from 18 residues. The CDR3 reads CASSSPPGSGGATDTQYF. CDR3 coding DNA: TGTGCCAGCAGCTCCCCTCCCGGGAGCGGGGGGGCGACAGATACGCAGTATTTT. Together with reference TRBV7-3 and TRBJ2-3, the CDR3 gives the full variable domain: GAGVSQTPSNKVTEKGKYVELRCDPISGHTALYWYRQSLGQGPEFLIYFQGTGAADDSGLPNDRFFAVRPEGSVSTLKIQRTERGDSAVYLCASSSPPGSGGATDTQYFGPGTRLTVL.

This clone has only one observation. The gene calls are TRBV7-2 and TRBJ1-6; possible D gene TRBD1, 5 bases. The CDR3 has 15 residues. V was clipped by 1 base and J by 9 bases, with 13 bases between them. Germline lookup yields CDR1 SGHTA and CDR2 FQGNSA. CDR3 sequence (DNA): TGTGCCAGCAGCTTAGTTGGGGGGGTGGCTTCACCCCTCCACTTT. Translating it yields CASSLVGGVASPLHF.

The rearrangement joins TRBV24-1 to TRBJ2-1; 12 nucleotides match TRBD1. The CDR3 covers 14 residues. Unmatched junction bases numbered 5, after V lost 7 bases and J lost 8 bases. CDR1 and CDR2 (germline): KGHDR, SFDVKD. CDR3 coding DNA: TGTGCCACCAGAGGGACAGGGGGCTTTGATGAGCAGTTCTTC. Its translation is CATRGTGGFDEQFF.

The rearrangement uses TRBV6-4 and TRBJ2-3; TRBD1 might be the D (6 bases). V was trimmed by 5 bases and J by 5 bases, leaving 11 bases between them. Per the germline V gene, CDR1 is MRHNA and CDR2 is SNTAGT. CDR3 length: 13 amino acids. CDR3 bases: TGTGCCAGCAGTACAGGGACGAGAGATACGCAGTATTTT. Protein product: CASSTGTRDTQYF.

This clone was counted between two and nine times. The chain employs TRBV7-9 and TRBJ2-5; D is undetermined. Trimming took off 2 bases at V and 3 bases at J, with 10 bases between the two ends. Germline values: CDR1 SEHNR, CDR2 FQNEAQ (reference sequence). This CDR3 spans 14 amino acids. The CDR3 loop is CASSLLVQEETQYF. CDR3 coding DNA: TGTGCCAGCAGCTTACTTGTTCAAGAAGAGACCCAGTACTTC.

V is TRBV19 and J is TRBJ1-2; D is uncertain. Germline CDR1 and CDR2: LNHDA and SQIVND (reference sequence). This CDR3 is built from 12 residues. V lost 7 bases to trimming and J lost 10 bases, with 16 bases between them. Written as DNA, the CDR3 is TGTGCCAGTAATTTTAGGGCAGGACCCTACACCTTC. It encodes CASNFRAGPYTF. Full variable domain (outside the CDR3, taken from reference TRBV19 and TRBJ1-2): DGGITQSPKYLFRKEGQNVTLSCEQNLNHDAMYWYRQDPGQGLRLIYYSQIVNDFQKGDIAEGYSVSREKKESFPLTVTSAQKNPTAFYLCASNFRAGPYTFGSGTRLTVV.

The V call is TRBV7-2, the J call TRBJ2-3; no clear D gene. The V end lost 3 bases, the J end lost 0 bases, and 7 bases lay between the germline ends. Per the germline V gene, CDR1 is SGHTA and CDR2 is FQGNSA. This CDR3 contains 14 residues. DNA for the CDR3: TGTGCCAGCAGCTTTTTCACTAGCACAGATACGCAGTATTTT. It specifies CASSFFTSTDTQYF.

This sequence joins TRBV28 and TRBJ1-6; D unresolved. This CDR3 spans 13 amino acids. In germline, CDR1 is MDHEN, CDR2 SYDVKM. Trimming stripped 7 bases from V and 3 bases from J, with 7 bases between. CDR3 protein: CASTLIYNSPLHF. Written as DNA, the CDR3 is TGTGCCAGCACGTTAATCTATAATTCACCCCTCCACTTT. Based on the CDR3 plus reference TRBV28 and TRBJ1-6, the full variable domain is DVKVTQSSRYLVKRTGEKVFLECVQDMDHENMFWYRQDPGLGLRLIYFSYDVKMKEKGDIPEGYSVSREKKERFSLILESASTNQTSMYLCASTLIYNSPLHFGNGTRLTVT.

The rearrangement joins TRBV4-1 to TRBJ1-6; weak D call: TRBD1 (5 bases). Germline lookup yields CDR1 MGHRA and CDR2 YSYEKL. With 3 bases removed from V and 7 bases from J, the gap between germline ends came to 16 bases. There are 16 residues in the CDR3. CDR3: CASSQHQGDGNSPLHF. For the CDR3, the DNA is TGCGCCAGCAGCCAGCATCAGGGAGATGGAAATTCACCCCTCCACTTT.

This clone occurred once. The V call is TRBV10-3, the J call TRBJ1-5; D is perhaps TRBD1 (5 bases). The germline V gene has CDR1 ENHRY and CDR2 SYGVKD. CDR3 length: 14 residues. Deletions cut 2 bases from V and 7 bases from J, with 12 bases between. In nucleotides, the CDR3 is TGTGCCATCAGTGAGCCGACTGAGGGGCAGCCCCAGCATTTT. This codes for CAISEPTEGQPQHF.

The genes are TRBV9 and TRBJ1-6; 11 nucleotides line up with TRBD1. Trimming took 2 bases from V and 2 from J; bases not matched to a gene: 0. The CDR3 consists of 16 residues. Germline loops: CDR1 SGDLS, CDR2 YYNGEE. The CDR3 spells CASSVGQGAYNSPLHF. CDR3 sequence (DNA): TGTGCCAGCAGCGTGGGACAGGGGGCCTATAATTCACCCCTCCACTTT.

The chain employs TRBV5-5 and TRBJ2-2; D remains unclear. Trimming cost V 0 bases and J 6 bases, with 6 bases left between them. CDR1 SGHKS and CDR2 YYEKEE come from the germline V gene (reference sequence). CDR3 length: 13 amino acids. The CDR3 DNA follows: TGTGCCAGCAGCTTGGGTAGTTCCGGGGAGCTGTTTTTT. This gives the protein CASSLGSSGELFF.

This sequence joins TRBV29-1 and TRBJ2-3, with D possibly matching TRBD1 (5 bases). CDR3 length equals 11 residues. The germline V gene encodes CDR1 SQVTM and CDR2 ANQGSEA. The CDR3 here is CGALNTDTQYF. The CDR3 coding sequence is TGCGGGGCTCTAAACACAGATACGCAGTATTTT.

The chain carries TRBV12-5 and TRBJ1-6; 9 bases are a match to TRBD1. The CDR3 loop spans 17 amino acids. The junction had 17 bases not matched to a gene; V was cut back by 6 bases and J by 11 bases. CDR1 and CDR2 (germline): LGHNT, FRNRAP. The CDR3, as DNA: TGTGCTAGTGGCCCGATGTCCTGGGGACAGGGTAGTCCACCCCTCCACTTT. It yields the protein CASGPMSWGQGSPPLHF.

The chain uses TRBV6-5 and TRBJ2-5, with 11 positions matching TRBD1. This CDR3 has 15 amino acids. CDR1 and CDR2 (germline): MNHEY, SVGAGI. The ends lost 6 bases at V and 5 bases at J; junction bases unmatched: 8. The CDR3 is CASSRQDRGQETQYF. For the CDR3, the DNA is TGTGCCAGCAGCAGGCAGGACAGGGGGCAGGAGACCCAGTACTTC.

The chain combines TRBV7-2 with TRBJ1-4; D is unresolved. V lost 5 bases and J lost 4, with 11 bases in between. The CDR3 totals 14 residues. Germline CDR1 SGHTA, CDR2 FQGNSA. The DNA for the CDR3 is TGTGCCAGCAGCCCAGACCCACTTAATGAAAAACTGTTTTTT. The encoded protein is CASSPDPLNEKLFF.

This clone has only a few counts. The V gene is TRBV9, the J gene TRBJ2-3, with TRBD2 matching over 7 bases. The germline V gene has CDR1 SGDLS and CDR2 YYNGEE. J gave up 4 bases and V 2 bases, and 7 bases lay outside the gene matches. The CDR3 contains 15 residues. Written as DNA, the CDR3 is TGTGCCAGCAGCGTTGGACTAGGAGAGGCAGATACGCAGTATTTT. The encoded protein is CASSVGLGEADTQYF.

The rearrangement uses TRBV30 and TRBJ2-5, with D possibly matching TRBD1 (6 bases). CDR3 length: 14 amino acids. In germline, CDR1 is GTSNPN, CDR2 SVGIG (reference sequence). V dropped 0 bases and J dropped 7 bases, with 15 bases sitting between them. CDR3 sequence: CAWSVHGGRGTQYF. As DNA, the CDR3 is TGTGCCTGGAGTGTACATGGGGGCCGGGGGACCCAGTACTTC.